Shown below are 29 T cell receptor beta chains from a single sample sequenced in a study of radiotherapy plus CTLA-4 blockade in lung cancer (dated by TCRdb to 2016 to 2019). The library was generated by the immunoSEQ multiplex PCR assay. Here the immuneACCESS table is served through TCRdb, limited to in-frame sequences with V and J called. Missing clones are a known gap in these copies; in checked studies unresolved V genes cover under half, and the rest lacks a known reason. A total of around 24,000 clones appear in this sample, around 66% of them only once. The ten most abundant clones make up over 3% of the sample. Sequenced here: peripheral blood, sampled from a patient treated with radiotherapy plus ipilimumab. Receptor source: a human donor with non-small cell lung cancer who had stable disease on radiotherapy plus ipilimumab.

This chain connects TRBV28 to TRBJ1-4; 8 positions agree with TRBD1. Trimming took 4 bases from V and 14 from J; bases not matched to a gene: 9. The CDR3 runs to 13 residues. The germline V gene encodes CDR1 MDHEN and CDR2 SYDVKM. The CDR3 bases are TGTGCCAGCAGTTCCTTTACAGGGGGGAGGCTGTTTTTT. It yields the protein CASSSFTGGRLFF.

The chain recombines TRBV7-9 with TRBJ2-5; no clear D gene. With 0 bases removed from V and 5 bases from J, the gap between germline ends came to 16 bases. The CDR3 loop spans 16 amino acids. The germline V gene encodes CDR1 SEHNR and CDR2 FQNEAQ (reference sequence). In DNA, the CDR3 is TGTGCCAGCAGCTTAGCGTCAGACCCCTTGGGGGAGACCCAGTACTTC. Its translation: CASSLASDPLGETQYF.

V gene TRBV5-3 combines with J gene TRBJ2-1; 7 nucleotides align to TRBD2. TRBV5-3 is treated as an ORF (open reading frame) with a function not yet certain. Trimming took 1 base from V and 0 from J; bases not matched to a gene: 7. The CDR3 is made up of 17 amino acids. Here the CDR3 reads CARSLIVRGSSYNEQFF. CDR3 coding DNA: TGTGCCAGAAGCTTGATAGTGCGGGGGAGCTCCTACAATGAGCAGTTCTTC.

The chain links TRBV6-6 to TRBJ2-3; D may be TRBD1 or TRBD2 (7 bases each). Looked up from germline, CDR1 is MNHNY and CDR2 is SVGAGI (reference sequence). The CDR3 runs to 15 residues. Trimming cost V 6 bases and J 2 bases, with 15 bases left between them. The CDR3 DNA sequence: TGTGCCAGCAGAGCGGGACAGACCGACACAGATACGCAGTATTTT. Encoded protein: CASRAGQTDTDTQYF.

The CDR3 here is CPQALLAGEQFF. DNA for the CDR3: TGTCCCCAGGCCCTCCTTGCCGGTGAGCAGTTCTTC. V gene TRBV25-1 combines with J gene TRBJ2-1; no definite D call. Germline V gene sequence: CDR1 MGHDK, CDR2 SYGVNS. CDR3 length: 12 amino acids.

The V and J genes are TRBV11-2 and TRBJ2-5, with TRBD1 identical over 7 bases. With the DNA end fitting TRBJ2-7 better, the J assignment may be wrong. The CDR3 is 15 residues long. The germline gives CDR1 SGHAT, CDR2 FQNNGV. DNA of the CDR3: TGTGCCAGCAGCCTCGACAGGGTCTTCTCCTACGAGCAGTACTTC. Amino acid sequence: CASSLDRVFSYEQYF.

The chain recombines TRBV2 with TRBJ1-4, with TRBD1 identical over 7 bases. Germline CDR1 and CDR2: SNHLY and FYNNEI. This CDR3 is 13 amino acids long. V shed 8 bases and J 2 bases; nucleotides not matched to a gene: 2. CDR3: CASQGQTNEKLFF. CDR3 in DNA: TGTGCCAGCCAGGGACAGACTAATGAAAAACTGTTTTTT. Full variable domain (outside the CDR3, taken from reference TRBV2 and TRBJ1-4): EPEVTQTPSHQVTQMGQEVILRCVPISNHLYFYWYRQILGQKVEFLVSFYNNEISEKSEIFDDQFSVERPDGSNFTLKIRSTKLEDSAMYFCASQGQTNEKLFFGSGTQLSVL.

The chain uses TRBV5-4 and TRBJ2-3; TRBD2 matches at 7 bases. This CDR3 has 15 amino acids. Germline CDR1 and CDR2: SGHNT and YYREEE (reference sequence). J gave up 6 bases and V 0 bases, and 7 bases lay outside the gene matches. The CDR3: CASSLESGLLDTQYF. In DNA form, the CDR3 reads TGTGCCAGCAGCTTGGAGTCGGGACTACTTGATACGCAGTATTTT.

This clone qualifies as medium-sized. The chain carries TRBV7-8 and TRBJ1-3; D unclear. The CDR3 loop spans 15 amino acids. The germline V gene has CDR1 SGHVS and CDR2 FQNEAQ. V lost 5 bases to trimming and J lost 0 bases, with 11 bases between them. This chain's CDR3 is CASSLNINSGNTIYF. DNA of the CDR3: TGTGCCAGCAGCCTGAACATCAACTCTGGAAACACCATATATTTT.

CDR3 sequence: CASSPRQKTSGANVLTF. CDR3 bases: TGTGCCAGTAGCCCTAGACAGAAGACCTCTGGGGCCAACGTCCTGACTTTC. The J gene is TRBJ2-6, the V gene TRBV19, with a possible D match to TRBD1 (5 bases). The V gene lost 6 bases and the J gene lost 0 bases, with 15 bases spanning the gap. The CDR3 is made up of 17 amino acids. Germline assignment: CDR1 LNHDA and CDR2 SQIVND (reference sequence).

This clone was found once. CDR3 bases: TGTGCCAGTAGCCTTAAAGGAGGGCTAGGGGGCTACACCTTC. Translation: CASSLKGGLGGYTF. The rearrangement joins TRBV6-1 to TRBJ1-2; D not resolved. Trimming took off 9 bases at V and 8 bases at J, with 22 bases between the two ends. This CDR3 region has 14 residues. Germline lookup yields CDR1 MNHNS and CDR2 SASEGT.

This chain connects TRBV13 to TRBJ1-3; D gene uncertain. The CDR3 has 12 residues. The germline CDR1 and CDR2 sequences are PRHDT and FYEKMQ (reference sequence). Trimming left V 5 bases short and J 4 bases short, with 6 bases between. The CDR3 here is CASSPEGNTIYF. The CDR3 nucleotides are TGTGCCAGCAGCCCAGAGGGAAACACCATATATTTT.

V and J are TRBV7-2 and TRBJ2-5; possibly TRBD1 or TRBD2 for D (6 bases each). Germline V gene lookup returns CDR1 SGHTA and CDR2 FQGNSA. The CDR3 is 17 amino acids. V lost 1 base to trimming and J lost 0 bases, with 15 bases between them. The CDR3 bases are TGTGCCAGCAGCTTAGGAAGCGGAGGGGGGCACCAAGAGACCCAGTACTTC. Its protein product is CASSLGSGGGHQETQYF.

The CDR3 DNA sequence: TGTGCCAGTAGGCGCACTGGGGGGAACACCGGGGAGCTGTTTTTT. It translates to CASRRTGGNTGELFF. This chain uses TRBV19 with TRBJ2-2; D may correspond to TRBD1 or TRBD2 (5 bases each). CDR1 and CDR2 from the germline V gene are LNHDA and SQIVND (reference sequence). The CDR3 runs 15 residues. Trimming removed 6 bases from V and 1 base from J, with 12 bases in between.

This clone has only one observation. The gene calls are TRBV4-1 and TRBJ2-2; unclear D gene. The V end lost 3 bases, the J end lost 4 bases, and 9 bases lay between the germline ends. The CDR3 loop spans 14 amino acids. Germline V gene sequence: CDR1 MGHRA, CDR2 YSYEKL. Here the CDR3 DNA reads TGCGCCAGCAGCCAGCTAAGTCCCACCGGGGAGCTGTTTTTT. It translates to CASSQLSPTGELFF.

V gene TRBV14 combines with J gene TRBJ2-1, with D possibly TRBD2 on 5 matching bases. In germline, CDR1 is SGHDN, CDR2 FVKESK. The CDR3 runs 14 residues. V dropped 0 bases and J dropped 13 bases, with 16 bases sitting between them. The CDR3 DNA reads as TGTGCCAGCAGCCAAGATATTGGGAGTCCTTCCCAGTTCTTC. Translation: CASSQDIGSPSQFF.

The genes are TRBV11-2 and TRBJ2-7; tentative D call: TRBD1 (6 bases). The CDR3 has 15 residues. Germline-derived CDR1 and CDR2 are SGHAT and FQNNGV. Trimming took 0 bases from V and 5 from J, leaving 14 bases between them. CDR3 protein: CASSLEGAQSDEQYF. The CDR3 bases are TGTGCCAGCAGCTTAGAGGGGGCGCAATCCGACGAGCAGTACTTC.

The genes are TRBV28 and TRBJ1-1, with a weak D call TRBD1 (5 bases). Germline V gene sequence: CDR1 MDHEN, CDR2 SYDVKM. The CDR3 runs to 14 residues. The V end lost 3 bases, the J end lost 4 bases, and 12 bases lay between the germline ends. The CDR3 is CASSFGGSGTEAFF. The CDR3 DNA sequence: TGTGCCAGCAGTTTCGGGGGATCGGGCACTGAAGCTTTCTTT.

This clone was found a few times. This chain uses TRBV7-6 with TRBJ2-1; D not resolved. Germline assignment: CDR1 SGHVS and CDR2 FNYEAQ. V was cut by 1 base and J by 2 bases, with 12 bases left in between. CDR3 length: 16 amino acids. Written as DNA, the CDR3 is TGTGCCAGCAGCTTAGAAAGGGATCCGCCCTACAATGAGCAGTTCTTC. Its translation: CASSLERDPPYNEQFF.

This clone was seen just once. This chain joins TRBV23-1 and TRBJ2-1, with 9 bases matching TRBD1. TRBV23-1 is assigned to the ORF class and has an uncertain function. Unmatched junction bases numbered 4, after V lost 6 bases and J lost 4 bases. The CDR3 covers 14 residues. The CDR3 spells CASRRGQGYNEQFF. CDR3 nucleotide sequence: TGCGCCAGCAGGCGGGGACAGGGATACAATGAGCAGTTCTTC.

In nucleotides, the CDR3 is TGTGCCAGCAGCCCCCAGGGGTGGGGTAACTATGGCTACACCTTC. This encodes CASSPQGWGNYGYTF. V and J are TRBV7-2 and TRBJ1-2; possible D gene TRBD1, 6 bases. The CDR3 is made up of 15 amino acids. CDR1 and CDR2 from the germline V gene are SGHTA and FQGNSA. V lost 5 bases and J 1 base, leaving 14 bases between the germline ends.

The V and J genes are TRBV18 and TRBJ2-5; D uncertain. CDR3 length: 12 amino acids. The germline V gene has CDR1 KGHSH and CDR2 LQKENI. V gave up 3 bases and J gave up 2 bases, with 4 bases separating them. The chain's CDR3 is CASSPLQETQYF. Here the CDR3 DNA reads TGTGCCAGCTCACCGCTTCAAGAGACCCAGTACTTC.

This chain links TRBV18 with TRBJ1-1; D is undetermined. The CDR3 runs to 17 residues. Trimming stripped 5 bases from V and 5 bases from J, with 24 bases between. Germline V gives CDR1 KGHSH, CDR2 LQKENI. In nucleotides, the CDR3 is TGTGCCAGCTCATCTCGTCAGGCCCCCTTCGAGAGAACTGAAGCTTTCTTT. This translates into CASSSRQAPFERTEAFF.

The chain couples TRBV28 to TRBJ2-5; D not certain. Germline-derived CDR1 and CDR2 are MDHEN and SYDVKM. The length of the CDR3 is 15 residues. Deletions cut 6 bases from V and 1 base from J, with 15 bases between. CDR3 loop: CASSSSGDGQETQYF. CDR3 sequence (DNA): TGTGCCAGCAGCAGCTCAGGTGACGGCCAAGAGACCCAGTACTTC.

The chain employs TRBV28 and TRBJ1-5; D gene ambiguous. Germline V gene sequence: CDR1 MDHEN, CDR2 SYDVKM. The V and J ends lost 3 bases and 4 bases respectively, with 10 bases between them. The CDR3 consists of 14 residues. CDR3 loop: CASSLGAGNQPQHF. The CDR3 bases are TGTGCCAGCAGTTTGGGAGCGGGGAATCAGCCCCAGCATTTT.

Only a few counts were recorded for this clone. The gene calls are TRBV2 and TRBJ1-4, with 9 bases fitting TRBD1. Germline assignment: CDR1 SNHLY and CDR2 FYNNEI. There are 14 residues in the CDR3. Trimming took 6 bases from V and 5 from J; bases not matched to a gene: 4. DNA for the CDR3: TGTGCCAGCAGAGCCGGGACAGGGAATGAAAAACTGTTTTTT. It translates to CASRAGTGNEKLFF.

Regarding this clone: The junction departs from the called germline gene at one end, perhaps through a read error. The chain joins TRBV7-7 to TRBJ2-1, with 7 bases fitting TRBD2. This CDR3 contains 16 residues. The germline gives CDR1 SSHAT, CDR2 FNYEAQ (reference sequence). The CDR3 here is CASSLSREGRANEQFF. CDR3 nucleotides: TGTGCTAGCAGCTTATCGAGGGAGGGCCGAGCCAATGAGCAGTTCTTC.

The genes are TRBV28 and TRBJ2-6, with D unresolved. Germline lookup yields CDR1 MDHEN and CDR2 SYDVKM. The CDR3 contains 13 residues. V was pared by 5 bases and J by 0 bases, with 2 bases between. CDR3 sequence (DNA): TGTGCCAGCAGTCTCTCTGGGGCCAACGTCCTGACTTTC. Protein product: CASSLSGANVLTF.

The chain combines TRBV11-2 with TRBJ2-7; D is perhaps TRBD2 (5 bases). V was shortened by 5 bases and J by 3 bases, with 14 bases between the two germline ends. Germline CDR1 and CDR2: SGHAT and FQNNGV. This CDR3 contains 14 residues. CDR3 loop: CASSTLRRIYEQYF. Here the CDR3 DNA reads TGTGCCAGCAGCACACTTAGGAGGATCTACGAGCAGTACTTC.